This T cell receptor (beta chain) was sequenced during a study of blood T cell repertoires in COVID-19. Study details: T cells, B-cell-depleted T cells, or PBMCs provided the cDNA or gDNA that served as material.

Methods used by the authors: By means of reference gene primer amplification, nucleated cell counts were estimated. Sequenced by immunoSEQ multiplex PCR; TCRdb stores in-frame clones only, minus some. That table furnishes V, J and clone size, whereas the DNA furnished D and trimming. The table includes some 300,000 clones, roughly 89% detected once. CDR1 KGHSH and CDR2 LQKENI come from the germline V gene. After removal of 2 bases from V and 2 bases from J, the junction contained 6 bases not matched to a gene. This CDR3 spans 16 amino acids. Participants' own reports of clinical history determined their cohort assignment. Cohort 3 donors counted as recovered after two negative PCRs, clearance, or resolved symptoms. The table lists this clone with a count of one.

The sample taken for sequencing was PBMCs or T cells enriched from blood (not recorded which). The chain recombines TRBV18 with TRBJ1-3; 7 nucleotides line up with TRBD1. The receptor's source is a woman aged 25 to 45 who had recovered from COVID-19. CDR3 loop: CASSPATGTAGNTIYF. CDR3 bases: TGTGCCAGCTCACCAGCGACCGGGACAGCTGGAAACACCATATATTTT.